This passage covers 22 T cell receptor beta chains from one sample sequenced in a study of blood T cell repertoires in COVID-19. Libraries were prepared by immunoSEQ multiplex PCR; TCRdb keeps only in-frame clonotypes and omits some of them. The table has 60,000 to 85,000 clones, 88% seen once. The sequencing sample was made of peripheral blood. The receptor set was obtained from a woman aged 80 or older with active or convalescent COVID-19.

This clone was observed a single time. This chain connects TRBV13 to TRBJ2-2; a possible D gene is TRBD1 (6 bases). The germline CDR1 and CDR2 sequences are PRHDT and FYEKMQ (reference sequence). The CDR3 spans 12 residues. V lost 5 bases, J lost 5 bases, and 6 bases lay in between. Here the CDR3 reads CASSRGTGELFF. CDR3 DNA sequence: TGTGCCAGCAGCAGGGGGACCGGGGAGCTGTTTTTT. The whole variable domain, filled in from reference TRBV13 and TRBJ2-2, reads AAGVIQSPRHLIKEKRETATLKCYPIPRHDTVYWYQQGPGQDPQFLISFYEKMQSDKGSIPDRFSAQQFSDYHSELNMSSLELGDSALYFCASSRGTGELFFGEGSRLTVL.

The V gene is TRBV7-2, the J gene TRBJ1-5; D call uncertain. The CDR3 length is 13 residues. The germline V and J ends were trimmed by 1 base and 7 bases, with 8 bases remaining between them. Germline CDR1 is SGHTA and CDR2 is FQGNSA. The CDR3 DNA sequence: TGTGCCAGCAGCTTAGACGGAGGACAGCCCCAGCATTTT. Translated: CASSLDGGQPQHF.

The gene calls are TRBV11-3 and TRBJ2-3, with TRBD2 matching 11 bases. The germline CDR1 and CDR2 sequences are SGHNT and YENEEA. The J segment lost 4 bases and the V segment lost 5 bases, leaving 8 bases of the junction unmatched. The CDR3 runs 16 residues. The CDR3 reads CASSLRTSGSADTQYF. Written as DNA, the CDR3 is TGTGCCAGCAGCCTCCGGACTAGCGGGTCGGCAGATACGCAGTATTTT.

This clone came up once. The chain links TRBV19 to TRBJ2-1, with 7 positions matching TRBD2. The CDR3 consists of 14 residues. The germline V gene encodes CDR1 LNHDA and CDR2 SQIVND (reference sequence). Germline trimming cut 7 bases from V and 2 bases from J; bases unmatched to any gene: 5. The CDR3 nucleotides read TGTGCCAGTAAGACCAGCGGGACCTACAATGAGCAGTTCTTC. It encodes CASKTSGTYNEQFF.

The V and J genes are TRBV6-4 and TRBJ2-3; D possibly corresponds to TRBD2 (5 bases). The CDR3 sequence is 16 residues long. Trimming shortened V by 6 bases and J by 2 bases, and 18 bases separated the two germline ends. Germline V gene data show CDR1 as MRHNA and CDR2 as SNTAGT. The CDR3 coding sequence is TGTGCCAGCAGAACGCGGCCTAGCAAATACACAGATACGCAGTATTTT. Protein sequence: CASRTRPSKYTDTQYF.

The CDR3 nucleotides are TGTGCCAGCAGTTTATGGGGCAGGGAAACAGATACGCAGTATTTT. Its protein product is CASSLWGRETDTQYF. This chain uses TRBV27 with TRBJ2-3; D is perhaps TRBD1 (5 bases). Trimming cost V 1 base and J 3 bases, with 11 bases left between them. This CDR3 comprises 15 residues. Looked up from germline, CDR1 is MNHEY and CDR2 is SMNVEV (reference sequence).

The V call is TRBV9, the J call TRBJ2-5; TRBD2 agrees at 13 bases. Trimming removed 3 bases from V and 1 base from J; junction bases left unmatched: 15. The V gene's germline CDR1 is SGDLS and CDR2 YYNGEE. The CDR3 spans 20 residues. The CDR3 nucleotides are TGTGCCAGCAGCGCCCCAGGGACTAGCGGGGCCCTGAGGGGCCAAGAGACCCAGTACTTC. It is translated as CASSAPGTSGALRGQETQYF.

This sequence joins TRBV14 and TRBJ1-6, with 9 bases fitting TRBD1. The germline V gene has CDR1 SGHDN and CDR2 FVKESK. Unmatched junction bases numbered 3, after V lost 3 bases and J lost 9 bases. This CDR3 has 14 residues. This chain's CDR3 is CASSHGQGSSPLHF. In DNA, the CDR3 is TGTGCCAGCAGCCACGGACAGGGGAGTTCACCCCTCCACTTT.

V and J are TRBV19 and TRBJ2-1; 8 bases are a match to TRBD2. The V gene end was trimmed by 3 bases and the J gene end by 8 bases; junction bases not matched to a gene: 9. The CDR3 is 15 residues long. CDR1 is LNHDA and CDR2 is SQIVND in the germline V gene (reference sequence). Written as DNA, the CDR3 is TGTGCCAGTAGTATTGGAGCGGGAGAAGTCGATGAGCAGTTCTTC. Encoded protein: CASSIGAGEVDEQFF.

This chain links TRBV28 with TRBJ2-3; TRBD2 matches 14 bases. The CDR3 consists of 16 residues. J lost 3 bases, V lost 7 bases, and 6 bases had no gene match. Germline V lookup: CDR1 MDHEN, CDR2 SYDVKM. CDR3 DNA: TGTGCCAGCAAAACCGGGACTAGCGGGAGAACAGATACGCAGTATTTT. It specifies CASKTGTSGRTDTQYF.

CDR3 region: CAIRDDRGGGNQPQHF. In DNA, the CDR3 is TGTGCCATCAGAGACGACAGGGGCGGAGGCAATCAGCCCCAGCATTTT. The J gene is TRBJ1-5, the V gene TRBV10-3, with 8 bases lining up with TRBD1. V lost 6 bases, J lost 2 bases, and 9 bases stayed unmatched. The CDR3 has 16 amino acids. In germline, CDR1 is ENHRY, CDR2 SYGVKD.

This clone was picked up one time. The chain is built from TRBV7-3 and TRBJ2-1, with 11 bases fitting TRBD2. The trim removed 5 bases at V and 8 bases at J, leaving 11 bases unmatched. Germline CDR1 and CDR2: SGHTA and FQGTGA. The CDR3 is made up of 16 amino acids. For the CDR3, the DNA is TGTGCCAGCAGCCCCAGCCCCACTAGCGGGAGTCATGAGCAGTTCTTC. It encodes CASSPSPTSGSHEQFF.

This rearrangement joins TRBV5-1 to TRBJ2-5, with TRBD1 identical over 8 bases. J gave up 5 bases and V 0 bases, and 6 bases lay outside the gene matches. Germline loops: CDR1 SGHRS, CDR2 YFSETQ. This CDR3 spans 15 amino acids. CDR3 loop: CASSLGTGYGETQYF. CDR3 coding DNA: TGCGCCAGCAGCTTGGGGACAGGGTATGGGGAGACCCAGTACTTC.

About this clone: A junction end diverges from the germline sequence, so it may reflect a read error. The rearrangement uses TRBV15 and TRBJ2-5, with 7 bases matching TRBD1. Germline lookup yields CDR1 LNHNV and CDR2 YYDKDF (reference sequence). This CDR3 region has 14 residues. This CDR3 reads CATSLARGQGVKHF. CDR3 nucleotide sequence: TGTGCCACCAGCTTGGCGAGGGGGCAAGGAGTGAAGCACTTC.

The chain has TRBV5-1 and TRBJ2-2; TRBD1 matches 7 bases. The CDR3 runs to 16 residues. V was pared by 2 bases and J by 0 bases, with 4 bases of the junction left unmatched. CDR1 SGHRS and CDR2 YFSETQ come from the germline V gene. CDR3 amino acids: CASSLPGGPNTGELFF. The CDR3 DNA follows: TGCGCCAGCAGCTTACCAGGGGGTCCGAACACCGGGGAGCTGTTTTTT.

This sequence joins TRBV5-1 and TRBJ1-1; TRBD1 aligns across 7 bases. CDR1 and CDR2 from the germline V gene are SGHRS and YFSETQ. The trim removed 3 bases at V and 0 bases at J, leaving 5 bases unmatched. CDR3 length: 15 residues. CDR3 loop: CASSWDSSMNTEAFF. CDR3 in DNA: TGCGCCAGCAGCTGGGACAGCTCGATGAACACTGAAGCTTTCTTT.

The rearrangement uses TRBV19 and TRBJ1-3, with 7 bases fitting TRBD1. J gave up 0 bases and V 6 bases, and 5 bases lay outside the gene matches. The CDR3 is made up of 15 amino acids. Germline V lookup: CDR1 LNHDA, CDR2 SQIVND (reference sequence). CDR3 sequence reads: CASRMGQSSGNTIYF. CDR3 bases: TGTGCCAGTAGGATGGGACAGAGCTCTGGAAACACCATATATTTT.

This chain links TRBV12-3 or TRBV12-4 with TRBJ1-2; 7 bases fit TRBD1. J was trimmed by 8 bases and V by 8 bases; bases with no gene match: 8. The CDR3 extends over 12 amino acids. The CDR3 loop is CASRDSYRGYTF. The CDR3 DNA follows: TGTGCCAGCCGGGACAGCTATCGAGGCTACACCTTC.

J is TRBJ1-1 and V is TRBV7-2, with 7 bases fitting TRBD1. This CDR3 spans 14 amino acids. After removal of 4 bases from V and 3 bases from J, the junction contained 5 bases not matched to a gene. Germline lookup yields CDR1 SGHTA and CDR2 FQGNSA. CDR3 sequence: CASSSDRWDTEAFF. The CDR3 DNA sequence: TGTGCCAGCAGCTCGGACAGGTGGGACACTGAAGCTTTCTTT.

The rearrangement joins TRBV6-2 or TRBV6-3 to TRBJ1-1; 7 bases map to TRBD1. CDR3 length: 17 amino acids. Germline CDR1 reads MNHEY; CDR2 reads SVGEGT. The V and J ends lost 6 bases and 1 base, in that order; junction bases with no gene match: 14. The CDR3 DNA sequence: TGTGCCAGCAGCCCTACCGGGGTGAGACAGGGGAACACTGAAGCTTTCTTT. Its protein product is CASSPTGVRQGNTEAFF.

The chain has TRBV5-1 and TRBJ1-1; D not resolved. This CDR3 spans 13 amino acids. Germline V lookup: CDR1 SGHRS, CDR2 YFSETQ. V was trimmed by 4 bases and J by 0 bases, leaving 7 bases between them. CDR3 bases: TGCGCCAGCAGCGTCGGTTTGAACACTGAAGCTTTCTTT. It is translated as CASSVGLNTEAFF.

V usage is TRBV6-5 and J usage is TRBJ1-2, with TRBD1 identical over 7 bases. CDR3 size: 14 residues. V lost 6 bases, J lost 1 base, and 5 bases stayed unmatched. CDR1 and CDR2 (germline): MNHEY, SVGAGI. CDR3 bases: TGTGCCAGCAGGCCAACAGGGGTTAACTATGGCTACACCTTC. The encoded protein is CASRPTGVNYGYTF.